This TCR beta chain appears in the sequencing data of a study of CXCR3-negative and CXCR3-positive naive CD8 T cells. Study results and caveats: Researchers report that CXCR3-positive naive cells carry more hydrophobic TRB CDR3s than CXCR3-negative naive cells. Memory CD8+ cells had much lower diversity, and both naive subsets had comparably high diversity.

There are 14 residues in the CDR3. Per the germline V gene, CDR1 is PRHDT and CDR2 is FYEKMQ (reference sequence). Comment on this clonotype: Its antigen is currently unknown.

Those CD8+ T cells considered naive were CD45RO-CCR7+CD27+CD95-. TRB cDNA was prepared as libraries by UMI-labeled 5' RACE. TCRdb reworked the 5' RACE reads into one entry per CDR3 protein, no DNA. The data include 150,000 or so distinct CDR3 sequences; the top ten clones carry 0.25% to 0.3%. Input material: naive CXCR3+ CD8+ T cells from blood. Specified subset: CD45RO-CCR7+CD27+CD95- naive CD8+ T cells expressing CXCR3 (TNR3+). This sequence joins TRBV13 and TRBJ2-5. This TCR came from a human donor in good health. Some clones in this sample may be carry-over from other donors' samples. The CDR3 protein is CASSLVSSQETQYF.